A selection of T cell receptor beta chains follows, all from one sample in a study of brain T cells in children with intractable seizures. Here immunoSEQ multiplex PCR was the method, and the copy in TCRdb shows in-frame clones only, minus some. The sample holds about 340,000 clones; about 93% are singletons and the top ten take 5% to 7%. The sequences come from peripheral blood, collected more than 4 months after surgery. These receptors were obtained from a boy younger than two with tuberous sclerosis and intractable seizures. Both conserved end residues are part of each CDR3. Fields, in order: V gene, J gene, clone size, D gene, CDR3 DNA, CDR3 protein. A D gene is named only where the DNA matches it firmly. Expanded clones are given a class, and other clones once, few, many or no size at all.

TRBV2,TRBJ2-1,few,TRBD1,TGTGCCAGCAGTGGAAAGGACAGGGCATATGAGCAGTTCTTC,CASSGKDRAYEQFF
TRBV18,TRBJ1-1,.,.,TGTGCCAGCTCACCACTAGGGACTATAGGCGCGAACACTGAAGCTTTCTTT,CASSPLGTIGANTEAFF
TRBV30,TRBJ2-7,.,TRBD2,TGTGCCTGGACTAGCGGGACGGGGGCGGAGCAGTACTTC,CAWTSGTGAEQYF
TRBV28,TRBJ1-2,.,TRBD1,TGTGCCAGCACTCCCACAGGGGGCCGTATCTACACCTTC,CASTPTGGRIYTF
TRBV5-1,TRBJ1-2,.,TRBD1,TGCGCCAGCAGCCAATGGACAGGTGTAAAAGCTAACTATGGCTACACCTTC,CASSQWTGVKANYGYTF
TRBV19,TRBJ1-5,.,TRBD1,TGTGCCACCCAGGGCAGGGGGCAGACTAGCAATCAGCCCCAGCATTTT,CATQGRGQTSNQPQHF
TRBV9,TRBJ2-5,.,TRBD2,TGTGCCAGCAGCGTAGGGGGAGGGACGTACCAAGAGACCCAGTACTTC,CASSVGGGTYQETQYF
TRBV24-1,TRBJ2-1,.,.,TGTGCCACCAGTGATGGGGTAGCTCCCTACAATGAGCAGTTCTTC,CATSDGVAPYNEQFF
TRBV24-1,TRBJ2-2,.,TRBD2,TGTGCCACCAGTGATTTACCAGGACTAGAGAACACCGGGGAGCTGTTTTTT,CATSDLPGLENTGELFF
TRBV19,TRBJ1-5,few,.,TGTGCCAGTAGTAAGAACGAATATCAGCCCCAGCATTTT,CASSKNEYQPQHF
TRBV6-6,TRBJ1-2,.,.,TGTGCCAGCAGTTACGGCAGGGCGGATGGCTACACCTTC,CASSYGRADGYTF
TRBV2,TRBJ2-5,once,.,TGTGCCAGCAGTGAAGGAAGGACAGTGAGCCAAGAGACCCAGTACTTC,CASSEGRTVSQETQYF
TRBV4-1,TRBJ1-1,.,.,TGCGCCAGCAGCCAAGGGGGACAACCGGCGGCTGAAGCTTTCTTT,CASSQGGQPAAEAFF